One and the same sample provided the 29 T cell receptor beta chains below, sequenced in a study of T cell responses to AZD1222 COVID-19 vaccine (dated by TCRdb to the early 2020s). The method was the immunoSEQ multiplex PCR assay. TCRdb took this table from immuneACCESS and kept in-frame rearrangements with V and J called. Such tables lack part of the clones; where checked against another copy, unresolved V genes explain under half of the gap, and the rest is unexplained. This sample holds 55,000 to 75,000 clones; approximately 85% were observed only once. The top ten constitute roughly 21% of the sample. Interpreted using the paper, the time point label stands for: baseline before first vaccination. The sample's treatment or condition label, in plain terms: meningococcal conjugate vaccine given as trial control. Specimen: peripheral blood, collected on day 0 of MenACWY control vaccination. These receptor sequences come from an adult in good health.

The chain recombines TRBV7-2 with TRBJ2-1; maybe TRBD2 (7 bases). Germline loops: CDR1 SGHTA, CDR2 FQGNSA. The CDR3 loop spans 18 amino acids. Trimming removed 5 bases from V and 15 bases from J, with 35 bases in between. This CDR3 reads CASSPPRGGGGPLGIRFF. CDR3 in DNA: TGTGCCAGCAGCCCTCCCCGGGGTGGCGGGGGCCCCTTGGGCATACGGTTCTTC.

J is TRBJ1-3 and V is TRBV30, with D unresolved. Germline V gene data show CDR1 as GTSNPN and CDR2 as SVGIG (reference sequence). This CDR3 has 14 amino acids. Trimming removed 6 bases at V and 0 bases at J, with 12 bases between. In DNA, the CDR3 is TGTGCCTGCGATCTAGGCTTCTCTGGAAACACCATATATTTT. Amino acids: CACDLGFSGNTIYF.

V and J are TRBV28 and TRBJ1-2; D possibly corresponds to TRBD1 (5 bases). The CDR3 spans 11 residues. Looked up from germline, CDR1 is MDHEN and CDR2 is SYDVKM. CDR3 region: CASGPIYGYTF. The CDR3 coding sequence is TGTGCATCGGGGCCGATCTATGGCTACACCTTC.

This chain links TRBV21-1 with TRBJ1-1. TRBV21-1 is deemed a pseudogene. The CDR3 spans 16 residues. The CDR3 coding sequence is TGTGCCAGCAGCAAGAGGCTCCACAATATGAACACTGAAGCTTTCTTT. Amino acids: CASSKRLHNMNTEAFF.

The chain uses TRBV7-9 and TRBJ2-7; perhaps TRBD1 as D (5 bases). Germline V CDR1 and CDR2: SEHNR, FQNEAQ (reference sequence). V was cut by 5 bases and J by 4 bases, with 9 bases left in between. CDR3 length: 12 amino acids. The CDR3 sequence is CASSPPGYEQYF. CDR3 sequence (DNA): TGTGCCAGCAGCCCTCCAGGGTACGAGCAGTACTTC.

J is TRBJ2-2 and V is TRBV6-4, with 9 bases identical to TRBD2. In germline, CDR1 is MRHNA, CDR2 SNTAGT. The CDR3 extends over 16 amino acids. Trimming took 0 bases from V and 7 from J; bases not matched to a gene: 6. The CDR3 sequence: CASSDSSSGVIGELFF. CDR3 nucleotides: TGTGCCAGCAGTGACTCGTCTAGCGGGGTTATCGGGGAGCTGTTTTTT.

The chain links TRBV19 to TRBJ1-2; D is perhaps TRBD1 (5 bases). CDR3 length: 14 amino acids. The germline V gene encodes CDR1 LNHDA and CDR2 SQIVND (reference sequence). V lost 6 bases, J lost 8 bases, and 19 bases lay in between. DNA of the CDR3: TGTGCCAGTAGGGCAAGGCAGGGAGGTAACGGCTACACCTTC. It is translated as CASRARQGGNGYTF.

V is TRBV19 and J is TRBJ1-1; D is unresolved. The CDR3 length is 14 residues. Trimming took 1 base from V and 6 from J, leaving 12 bases between them. The V gene's germline CDR1 is LNHDA and CDR2 SQIVND (reference sequence). Here the CDR3 DNA reads TGTGCCAGTAGTATAGTGGCAAGGGAGGCTGAAGCTTTCTTT. Its protein is CASSIVAREAEAFF.

The chain joins TRBV5-6 to TRBJ2-7, with 9 positions matching TRBD1. This CDR3 is 14 amino acids long. With 4 bases clipped from V and 9 bases from J, the junction kept 11 bases outside the gene matches. The germline gives CDR1 SGHDT, CDR2 YYEEEE. In nucleotides, the CDR3 is TGTGCCAGCAGCATGGACAGGGGATTTTCAGGGCAGTACTTC. Residues: CASSMDRGFSGQYF.

This chain joins TRBV4-3 and TRBJ1-1; 8 bases align to TRBD1. CDR3 length: 15 amino acids. The trim removed 1 base at V and 8 bases at J, leaving 9 bases unmatched. Germline V gene lookup returns CDR1 LGHNA and CDR2 YSLEER. This chain's CDR3 is CASSQGTGGLNEAFF. The CDR3, as DNA: TGCGCCAGCAGCCAAGGAACAGGGGGGCTGAACGAAGCTTTCTTT.

This clone was counted between two and nine times. The J gene is TRBJ2-5, the V gene TRBV7-9; possibly TRBD2 for D (5 bases). Germline V gene lookup returns CDR1 SEHNR and CDR2 FQNEAQ (reference sequence). The CDR3 totals 14 residues. V lost 5 bases to trimming and J lost 4 bases, with 14 bases between them. CDR3 in amino acids: CASSRTLGGETQYF. DNA of the CDR3: TGTGCCAGCAGCCGAACGCTAGGAGGAGAGACCCAGTACTTC.

V and J are TRBV7-2 and TRBJ1-2, with D tentatively TRBD1 (6 bases). Germline CDR1 is SGHTA and CDR2 is FQGNSA. The CDR3 spans 15 residues. The V end was cut by 7 bases, the J end by 2 bases, with 17 bases between. The CDR3 loop is CASTQQTGGNYGYTF. CDR3 nucleotide sequence: TGTGCCAGCACGCAGCAGACAGGCGGAAACTATGGCTACACCTTC.

This clone was seen a few times. V gene TRBV27 combines with J gene TRBJ2-3; D is possibly TRBD1 (7 bases). This CDR3 region has 15 residues. Trimming stripped 3 bases from V and 5 bases from J, with 15 bases between. Germline lookup yields CDR1 MNHEY and CDR2 SMNVEV (reference sequence). CDR3 bases: TGTGCCAGCAGTTTGGGGCAGGGGGGAGGAGATACGCAGTATTTT. Protein product: CASSLGQGGGDTQYF.

The genes are TRBV4-1 and TRBJ1-2, with 7 positions matching TRBD1. Trimming at V came to 7 bases and at J to 4 bases, leaving 12 bases not matched to a gene. The CDR3 sequence is 15 residues long. Germline V gives CDR1 MGHRA, CDR2 YSYEKL. Written as DNA, the CDR3 is TGCGCCAGCACATCTTCCCCGGGACAGACCTATGGCTACACCTTC. Its protein is CASTSSPGQTYGYTF.

The chain couples TRBV2 to TRBJ2-5, with D unclear. The CDR3 runs 14 residues. Germline CDR1 reads SNHLY; CDR2 reads FYNNEI. The germline V and J ends were trimmed by 1 base and 3 bases, with 9 bases remaining between them. This CDR3 reads CASSEGWAEETQYF. Here the CDR3 DNA reads TGTGCCAGCAGTGAAGGGTGGGCAGAAGAGACCCAGTACTTC.

This sequence joins TRBV3-1 (or the pseudogene TRBV3-2) and TRBJ1-2; D possibly corresponds to TRBD1 (5 bases). CDR3 length: 15 residues. Germline CDR1 reads LGHDT; CDR2 reads YNNKEL (reference sequence). The ends were cut back, 5 bases at V and 7 bases at J, with 20 bases in the middle. This chain's CDR3 is CASSYTPQGRSGYTF. Written as DNA, the CDR3 is TGTGCCAGCAGCTATACCCCCCAGGGCCGGTCTGGCTACACCTTC.

This chain uses TRBV4-1 with TRBJ2-1; D uncertain. V lost 3 bases and J lost 4, with 13 bases in between. The CDR3 is 15 amino acids. Per the germline V gene, CDR1 is MGHRA and CDR2 is YSYEKL. The CDR3 here is CASSQLGSGYNEQFF. For the CDR3, the DNA is TGCGCCAGCAGCCAGTTAGGGTCCGGTTACAATGAGCAGTTCTTC.

J is TRBJ1-1 and V is TRBV13; D unclear. The CDR3 loop spans 13 amino acids. Germline V CDR1 and CDR2: PRHDT, FYEKMQ (reference sequence). V lost 4 bases, J lost 4 bases, and 10 bases lay in between. CDR3 sequence: CASSSGLVTEAFF. The CDR3 nucleotides are TGTGCCAGCAGCTCTGGGTTAGTCACTGAAGCTTTCTTT.

The V and J genes are TRBV9 and TRBJ2-5; 7 bases line up with TRBD1. The CDR3 loop spans 15 amino acids. V shed 4 bases, J shed 5 bases, and the junction held 11 bases outside the gene matches. Germline CDR1 reads SGDLS; CDR2 reads YYNGEE. Here the CDR3 DNA reads TGTGCCAGCAGCTTCCGGGACAGCCTCGCGGAGACCCAGTACTTC. It codes for CASSFRDSLAETQYF.

This sequence joins TRBV7-6 and TRBJ1-4; 8 bases are a match to TRBD1. The CDR3 length is 14 residues. CDR1 and CDR2 from the germline V gene are SGHVS and FNYEAQ. Losses at the gene ends were 5 bases for V and 5 bases for J; bases not matched to a gene: 4. CDR3 in DNA: TGTGCCAGCAGCCCAGGGGGCTGGAATGAAAAACTGTTTTTT. Amino acids: CASSPGGWNEKLFF.

The chain uses TRBV19 and TRBJ2-3; 10 positions match TRBD1. V shed 4 bases and J 0 bases; nucleotides not matched to a gene: 10. Germline CDR1 reads LNHDA; CDR2 reads SQIVND (reference sequence). The CDR3 extends over 18 amino acids. Here the CDR3 reads CASSTPSRQGASTDTQYF. The CDR3, as DNA: TGTGCCAGTAGTACCCCCTCTAGACAGGGGGCGAGCACAGATACGCAGTATTTT.

This clone was seen just once. The chain has TRBV3-1 (or the pseudogene TRBV3-2) and TRBJ2-5; D possibly corresponds to TRBD2 (5 bases). This CDR3 region has 14 residues. In germline, CDR1 is LGHDT, CDR2 YNNKEL (reference sequence). Trimming removed 1 base from V and 5 bases from J, with 11 bases in between. CDR3 DNA: TGTGCCAGCAGCCAAGGACGGGGAGTGGAGACCCAGTACTTC. It is translated as CASSQGRGVETQYF.

The chain is built from TRBV19 and TRBJ2-1; perhaps TRBD2 as D (5 bases). Trimming took 3 bases from V and 0 from J, leaving 9 bases between them. The CDR3 has 15 amino acids. Germline V gene sequence: CDR1 LNHDA, CDR2 SQIVND (reference sequence). CDR3 nucleotide sequence: TGTGCCAGTAGTATCCCAGGACTCTCCTACAATGAGCAGTTCTTC. It yields the protein CASSIPGLSYNEQFF.

The chain is built from TRBV5-4 and TRBJ1-6; D is unclear. Germline CDR1 reads SGHNT; CDR2 reads YYREEE (reference sequence). This CDR3 has 15 amino acids. Trimming removed 6 bases at V and 9 bases at J, with 19 bases between. The CDR3 DNA reads TGTGCCAGCAAGAAGACCGGACCCCTTACTTCACCCCTCCACTTT. Its translation: CASKKTGPLTSPLHF.

This clone was detected only once. The chain is built from TRBV28 and TRBJ2-1, with 12 bases matching TRBD2. The germline V gene has CDR1 MDHEN and CDR2 SYDVKM. The length of the CDR3 is 16 residues. V shed 6 bases and J 5 bases; nucleotides not matched to a gene: 8. The CDR3 loop reads CASRPRTSGTHNEQFF. The CDR3 DNA reads as TGTGCCAGCAGGCCCCGGACTAGCGGGACCCACAATGAGCAGTTCTTC.

This chain joins TRBV19 and TRBJ1-2, with unresolved D. The CDR3 spans 13 residues. V was trimmed by 6 bases and J by 5 bases, leaving 13 bases between them. Germline V gene sequence: CDR1 LNHDA, CDR2 SQIVND (reference sequence). The CDR3 reads CASSADILYGYTF. Written as DNA, the CDR3 is TGTGCCAGTAGCGCAGATATTTTATATGGCTACACCTTC.

The V call is TRBV4-3, the J call TRBJ2-3; D remains unclear. The ends were cut back, 0 bases at V and 1 base at J, with 14 bases in the middle. The length of the CDR3 is 17 residues. From germline, CDR1 is LGHNA and CDR2 YSLEER. The CDR3 region is CASSQEVSVVRTDTQYF. CDR3 in DNA: TGCGCCAGCAGCCAAGAGGTGTCGGTAGTTCGCACAGATACGCAGTATTTT.

This clone was found a few times. The chain carries TRBV5-6 and TRBJ2-7, with a tentative D call TRBD2 (5 bases). The CDR3 is 13 residues long. Germline V gives CDR1 SGHDT, CDR2 YYEEEE. Trimming took 2 bases from V and 7 from J, leaving 13 bases between them. The CDR3 DNA reads as TGTGCCAGCAGCTTTAGGAGGTATGGAGAGCAGTACTTC. Its protein is CASSFRRYGEQYF.

V and J are TRBV7-8 and TRBJ2-2; 12 bases fit TRBD2. V was clipped by 5 bases and J by 10 bases; unmatched bases: 11. The germline V gene has CDR1 SGHVS and CDR2 FQNEAQ. This CDR3 has 16 amino acids. The CDR3 loop reads CASSPRGLAGFPELFF. In DNA form, the CDR3 reads TGTGCCAGCAGCCCCCGCGGACTAGCGGGATTCCCGGAGCTGTTTTTT.